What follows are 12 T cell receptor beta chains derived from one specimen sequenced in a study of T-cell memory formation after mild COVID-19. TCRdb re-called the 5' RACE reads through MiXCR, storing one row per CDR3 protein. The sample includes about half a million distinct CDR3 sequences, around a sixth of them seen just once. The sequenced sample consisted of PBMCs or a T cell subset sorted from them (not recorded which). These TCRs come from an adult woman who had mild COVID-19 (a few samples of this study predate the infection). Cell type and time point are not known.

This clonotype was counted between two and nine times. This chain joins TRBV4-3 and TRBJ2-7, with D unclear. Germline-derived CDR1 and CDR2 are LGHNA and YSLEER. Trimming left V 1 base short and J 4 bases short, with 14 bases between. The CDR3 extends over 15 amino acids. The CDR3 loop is CASSQGRSLGYEQYF. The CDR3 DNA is TGCGCCAGCAGCCAAGGGCGGTCCCTGGGGTACGAGCAGTACTTC.

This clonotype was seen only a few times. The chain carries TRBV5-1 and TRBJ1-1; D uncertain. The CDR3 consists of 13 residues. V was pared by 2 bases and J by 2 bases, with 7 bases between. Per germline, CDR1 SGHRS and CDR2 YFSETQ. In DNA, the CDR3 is TGCGCCAGCAGCTTCGCCGATAACACTGAAGCTTTCTTT. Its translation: CASSFADNTEAFF.

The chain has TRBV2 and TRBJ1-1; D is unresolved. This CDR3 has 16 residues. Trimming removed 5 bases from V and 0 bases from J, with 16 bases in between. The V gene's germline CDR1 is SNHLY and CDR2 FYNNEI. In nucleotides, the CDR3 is TGTGCCAGCAGTCTGGACGGATGGGTTTTGAACACTGAAGCTTTCTTT. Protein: CASSLDGWVLNTEAFF.

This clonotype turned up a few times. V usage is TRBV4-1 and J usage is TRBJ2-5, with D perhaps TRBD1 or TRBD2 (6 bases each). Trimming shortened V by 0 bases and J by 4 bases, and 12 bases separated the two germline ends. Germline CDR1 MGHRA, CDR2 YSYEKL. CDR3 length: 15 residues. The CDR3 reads CASSQDWTGAETQYF. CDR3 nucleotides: TGCGCCAGCAGCCAAGACTGGACGGGGGCAGAGACCCAGTACTTC.

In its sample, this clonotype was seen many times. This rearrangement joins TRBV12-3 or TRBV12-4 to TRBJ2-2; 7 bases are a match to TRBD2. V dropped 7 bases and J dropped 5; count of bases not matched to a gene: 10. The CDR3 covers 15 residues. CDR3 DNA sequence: TGTGCCAGCATCTTCCACCGCGGGAGTACCGGGGAGCTGTTTTTT. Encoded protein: CASIFHRGSTGELFF.

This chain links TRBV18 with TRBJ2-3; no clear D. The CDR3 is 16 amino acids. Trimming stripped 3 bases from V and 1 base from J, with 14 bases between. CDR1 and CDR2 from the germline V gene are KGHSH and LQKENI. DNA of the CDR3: TGTGCCAGCTCACCCCCAAGGACCGCGGGCACAGATACGCAGTATTTT. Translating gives CASSPPRTAGTDTQYF.

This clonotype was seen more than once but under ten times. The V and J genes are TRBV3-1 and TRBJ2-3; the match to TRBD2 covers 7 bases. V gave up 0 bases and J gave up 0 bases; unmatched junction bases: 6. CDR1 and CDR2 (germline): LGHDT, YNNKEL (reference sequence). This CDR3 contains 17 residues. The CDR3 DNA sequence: TGTGCCAGCAGCCAAGATCTAGCGGCCCTTAGCACAGATACGCAGTATTTT. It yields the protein CASSQDLAALSTDTQYF.

CDR3 sequence reads: CASSSSWTGGGSNSPLHF. CDR3 bases: TGTGCCAGCAGCTCAAGTTGGACAGGGGGCGGGAGTAATTCACCCCTCCACTTT. The chain links TRBV7-9 to TRBJ1-6; TRBD1 matches at 11 bases. Germline values: CDR1 SEHNR, CDR2 FQNEAQ (reference sequence). Trimming removed 4 bases from V and 6 bases from J; junction bases left unmatched: 11. The CDR3 extends over 18 amino acids.

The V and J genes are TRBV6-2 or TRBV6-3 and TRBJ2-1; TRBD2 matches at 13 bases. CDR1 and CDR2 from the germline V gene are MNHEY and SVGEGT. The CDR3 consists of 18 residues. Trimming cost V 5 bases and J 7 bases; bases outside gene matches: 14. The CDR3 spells CASSPSRTSGRLTNEQFF. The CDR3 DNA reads TGTGCCAGCAGTCCATCTAGGACTAGCGGGAGATTGACTAATGAGCAGTTCTTC.

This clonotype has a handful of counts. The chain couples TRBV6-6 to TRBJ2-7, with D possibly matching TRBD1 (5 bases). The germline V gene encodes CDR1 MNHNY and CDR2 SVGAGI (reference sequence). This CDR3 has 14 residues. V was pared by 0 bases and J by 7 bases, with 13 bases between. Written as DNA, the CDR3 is TGTGCCAGCAGTTACTCGAGCCAGGGTGGGGAGCAGTACTTC. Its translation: CASSYSSQGGEQYF.

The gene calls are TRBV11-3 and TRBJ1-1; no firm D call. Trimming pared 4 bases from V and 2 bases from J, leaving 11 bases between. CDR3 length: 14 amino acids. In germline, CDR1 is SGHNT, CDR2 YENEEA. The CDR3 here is CASSSETSNTEAFF. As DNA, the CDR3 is TGTGCCAGCAGCTCAGAGACCTCTAACACTGAAGCTTTCTTT.

The DNA of the CDR3 is TGTGCCAGCAGCATAGGGGGGTCGAGGAATGAGCAGTTCTTC. This gives the protein CASSIGGSRNEQFF. This chain connects TRBV7-3 to TRBJ2-1; D tentatively reads TRBD1 or TRBD2 (6 bases each). Per germline, CDR1 SGHTA and CDR2 FQGTGA. V was pared by 5 bases and J by 7 bases, with 15 bases between. This CDR3 has 14 residues.